One sample yielded the 26 T cell receptor beta chains listed below, sequenced in a study of regulatory T cells in long-lasting Graves disease. Researchers made TCR beta libraries by using iRepertoire HTBI primers and running Arm-PCR on CDR3 regions. TCRdb re-derived calls from the multiplex PCR reads in MiXCR, one entry per CDR3 protein. The table includes about 470,000 distinct CDR3 sequences, less than 25% detected once. Documented time point: persistent/refractory GD, antithyroid drugs over 5 years with positive TRAb. RNA extracted from PBMCs served as the sequencing template. Sequenced here: peripheral blood mononuclear cells (PBMCs), sampled when the disease was refractory, from a patient treated with antithyroid drugs. The receptor source for this set is a female donor with Graves disease.

J is TRBJ1-2 and V is TRBV6-2 or TRBV6-3, with 8 bases matching TRBD1. The CDR3 loop spans 15 amino acids. The V gene's germline CDR1 is MNHEY and CDR2 SVGEGT. After removal of 5 bases from V and 2 bases from J, the junction contained 7 bases not matched to a gene. Here the CDR3 reads CASSDQGAPNYGYTF. The DNA of the CDR3 is TGTGCCAGCAGTGATCAGGGGGCACCAAACTATGGCTACACCTTC.

V and J are TRBV9 and TRBJ1-6, with 7 nucleotides matching TRBD1. V lost 10 bases, J lost 1 base, and 2 bases stayed unmatched. The germline CDR1 and CDR2 sequences are SGDLS and YYNGEE. This CDR3 has 13 residues. CDR3 protein: CASQGSYNSPLHF. Here the CDR3 DNA reads TGTGCCTCACAGGGGTCCTATAATTCACCCCTCCACTTT.

This rearrangement joins TRBV5-6 to TRBJ2-5; 8 bases map to TRBD1. Germline lookup yields CDR1 SGHDT and CDR2 YYEEEE. With V trimmed by 5 bases and J by 5 bases, 17 bases remained unmatched. This CDR3 region has 17 residues. Written as DNA, the CDR3 is TGTGCCAGCAGTTCGGACAGGGCGCCCCTCCGGGGGGAGACCCAGTACTTC. It encodes CASSSDRAPLRGETQYF. The complete variable domain, with remaining parts taken from reference TRBV5-6 and TRBJ2-5, reads DAGVTQSPTHLIKTRGQQVTLRCSPKSGHDTVSWYQQALGQGPQFIFQYYEEEERQRGNFPDRFSGHQFPNYSSELNVNALLLGDSALYLCASSSDRAPLRGETQYFGPGTRLLVL.

V and J are TRBV27 and TRBJ2-7, with TRBD2 identical over 9 bases. Germline assignment: CDR1 MNHEY and CDR2 SMNVEV (reference sequence). The CDR3 spans 13 residues. The CDR3 here is CASSLSPLAGLMV. The CDR3 nucleotides read TGTGCCAGCAGTTTATCGCCACTAGCGGGTTTAATGGTC.

As to this clonotype: This may be a read error, as it is one base from a much larger clone. This sequence joins TRBV6-2 or TRBV6-3 and TRBJ1-2; possibly TRBD1 for D (5 bases). CDR1 and CDR2 from the germline V gene are MNHEY and SVGEGT. There are 13 residues in the CDR3. The CDR3 sequence is CASTLGDSNGCTF. The CDR3 nucleotides are TGTGCCAGCACTCTAGGGGATAGTAATGGCTGCACCTTC.

The chain links TRBV29-1 to TRBJ2-1; 7 bases are shared with TRBD2. The CDR3 loop spans 12 amino acids. Germline V gene lookup returns CDR1 SQVTM and CDR2 ANQGSEA. V trimming: 6 bases; J trimming: 10 bases; junction bases outside the gene matches: 9. The chain's CDR3 is CSVLGGSREQFF. CDR3 nucleotide sequence: TGCAGCGTGTTAGGCGGGAGCCGCGAGCAGTTCTTC.

Details on this clonotype: A read error may be the cause here, since a much bigger clone is one base away. The V and J genes are TRBV6-2 or TRBV6-3 and TRBJ2-2; TRBD1 is a possible D gene (6 bases). CDR1 MNHEY and CDR2 SVGEGT come from the germline V gene. The CDR3 totals 15 residues. The CDR3 is CASSPGTQSTRELFF. Here the CDR3 DNA reads TGTGCCAGCAGTCCCGGGACACAAAGCACCAGGGAGCTGTTTTTT.

V usage is TRBV28 and J usage is TRBJ1-4, with 10 bases matching TRBD1. The J call may be in error: the DNA end matches TRBJ1-6 better. Germline V gene sequence: CDR1 MDHEN, CDR2 SYDVKM. The CDR3 sequence is 17 residues long. The CDR3 bases are TGTGCCAACACATCACAGGCGTCGGGACAGGGGAATCCACCCCTCCACTTT. This codes for CANTSQASGQGNPPLHF.

In its sample, this clonotype was seen a few times. A much larger clonotype is one base distant, so this may be a read error. No conserved phenylalanine or tryptophan ends this CDR3, so it is likely a read error. The V call is TRBV12-3 or TRBV12-4, the J call TRBJ1-2; TRBD1 might be the D (6 bases). The V end lost 3 bases, the J end lost 7 bases, and 15 bases lay between the germline ends. The CDR3 is made up of 14 amino acids. The CDR3 region has the DNA TGTGCCAGCAGTTTGGACAGTGTGGGTAGTGGCTACACCCTC. This sequence encodes CASSLDSVGSGYTL.

The table lists this clonotype with many counts. The chain employs TRBV28 and TRBJ2-1; TRBD2 might be the D (5 bases). Between the trimmed V and J ends, which lost 3 bases and 7 bases, there was a span of 7 bases. Germline lookup yields CDR1 MDHEN and CDR2 SYDVKM. The CDR3 is 12 amino acids. The CDR3 sequence is CASSFSANEQFF. CDR3 DNA: TGTGCCAGCAGTTTTAGCGCGAATGAGCAGTTCTTC.

This clonotype was counted ten times or more. The chain uses TRBV29-1 and TRBJ1-1, with 9 bases identical to TRBD1. V lost 4 bases to trimming and J lost 5 bases; unmatched junction nucleotides: 2. CDR1 SQVTM and CDR2 ANQGSEA come from the germline V gene. The CDR3 consists of 12 residues. As DNA, the CDR3 is TGCAGCGTTGGACAGGGGGGGACTGAAGCTTTCTTT. Translation: CSVGQGGTEAFF.

This clonotype was seen only a few times. An end of the junction does not agree with germline; a read error may underlie this. The rearrangement links TRBV20-1 to TRBJ2-2; maybe TRBD2 (5 bases). CDR3 length equals 14 residues. Germline-derived CDR1 and CDR2 are DFQATT and SNEGSKA (reference sequence). The chain's CDR3 is CSARDLKDTGELFF. The CDR3 DNA follows: TGCAGTGCTAGAGATTTGAAAGACACCGGGGAGCTGTTTTTC.

This sequence joins TRBV6-1 and TRBJ2-7; perhaps TRBD1 as D (6 bases). Deletions cut 6 bases from V and 6 bases from J, with 12 bases between. The V gene's germline CDR1 is MNHNS and CDR2 SASEGT. The CDR3 covers 12 residues. The CDR3 DNA follows: TGTGCCAGCAGCCTACAGGGTACCGAGCAGTACTTC. It yields the protein CASSLQGTEQYF.

This CDR3 reads CASTADRSNQPQHF. The CDR3 coding sequence is TGCGCCAGCACAGCGGATCGTAGCAATCAGCCCCAGCATTTT. The rearrangement uses TRBV4-1 and TRBJ1-5; D is ambiguous. Trimming pared 7 bases from V and 0 bases from J, leaving 10 bases between. CDR3 size: 14 residues. Per germline, CDR1 MGHRA and CDR2 YSYEKL.

This clonotype was found a few times. CDR3 sequence reads: CASSDRPGQSPLHF. Written as DNA, the CDR3 is TGTGCCAGCAGTGACAGGCCTGGGCAGTCACCCCTCCACTTT. The chain uses TRBV6-1 and TRBJ1-6; D remains ambiguous. Trimming pared 3 bases from V and 10 bases from J, leaving 13 bases between. The CDR3 contains 14 residues. Germline V gene data show CDR1 as MNHNS and CDR2 as SASEGT.

The rearrangement links TRBV4-3 to TRBJ1-1, with D maybe TRBD1 (5 bases). Germline V gene lookup returns CDR1 LGHNA and CDR2 YSLEER. V was cut by 4 bases and J by 5 bases, with 17 bases left in between. The length of the CDR3 is 15 residues. CDR3 sequence: CASSPQQAERTEAFF. The CDR3 DNA is TGCGCCAGCAGCCCTCAACAGGCGGAGAGAACTGAAGCTTTCTTT.

Ten or more counts support this clonotype. The CDR3 nucleotides are TGTGCCAGCAGCTCGGACTCAGCTAACTATGGCTACACCTTC. Translation: CASSSDSANYGYTF. The chain recombines TRBV7-9 with TRBJ1-2, with D unclear. Trimming removed 4 bases at V and 0 bases at J, with 9 bases between. CDR1 SEHNR and CDR2 FQNEAQ come from the germline V gene (reference sequence). The CDR3 totals 14 residues. The full variable domain, in which reference TRBV7-9 and TRBJ1-2 provide the parts outside the CDR3, is DTGVSQNPRHKITKRGQNVTFRCDPISEHNRLYWYRQTLGQGPEFLTYFQNEAQLEKSRLLSDRFSAERPKGSFSTLEIQRTEQGDSAMYLCASSSDSANYGYTFGSGTRLTVV.

This clonotype was seen at least ten times. The J gene is TRBJ1-5, the V gene TRBV29-1; 7 nucleotides agree with TRBD1. There are 13 residues in the CDR3. V lost 2 bases, J lost 5 bases, and 3 bases stayed unmatched. Germline V gene data show CDR1 as SQVTM and CDR2 as ANQGSEA. The CDR3 region is CSVEITGDQPQHF. The CDR3 region has the DNA TGCAGCGTTGAAATTACAGGGGATCAGCCCCAGCATTTT. Supplemented by reference TRBV29-1 and TRBJ1-5, the full variable domain reads SAVISQKPSRDICQRGTSLTIQCQVDSQVTMMFWYRQQPGQSLTLIATANQGSEATYESGFVIDKFPISRPNLTFSTLTVSNMSPEDSSIYLCSVEITGDQPQHFGDGTRLSIL.

This chain uses TRBV14 with TRBJ2-1, with D maybe TRBD1 (5 bases). Trimming left V 6 bases short and J 6 bases short, with 12 bases between. The CDR3 covers 13 residues. Germline assignment: CDR1 SGHDN and CDR2 FVKESK. CDR3 loop: CASRYTGSNEQFF. The CDR3 DNA reads as TGTGCCAGCAGGTACACAGGTAGCAATGAGCAGTTCTTC.

As DNA, the CDR3 is TGTGCCAGCAGTTTAGGAGGTTCGGGGGCGGTAGCCTACGAGCAGTACTTC. Amino acid sequence: CASSLGGSGAVAYEQYF. The V gene is TRBV27, the J gene TRBJ2-7; D is possibly TRBD1 or TRBD2 (6 bases each). The germline V and J ends were trimmed by 2 bases and 2 bases, with 19 bases remaining between them. CDR1 is MNHEY, CDR2 SMNVEV, per germline (reference sequence). The CDR3 has 17 amino acids.

This sequence joins TRBV6-2 or TRBV6-3 and TRBJ2-3; 12 bases align to TRBD2. The CDR3 runs to 17 residues. Germline V gene lookup returns CDR1 MNHEY and CDR2 SVGEGT. V lost 2 bases and J lost 4; bases outside the gene matches: 7. The CDR3 reads CASSYPSGGGGADTQYF. CDR3 bases: TGTGCCAGCAGTTACCCTAGCGGGGGGGGTGGCGCAGATACGCAGTATTTT.

To note about this clonotype: The junction shows a germline mismatch at one end, possibly a read error. The chain joins TRBV29-1 to TRBJ1-2; 11 nucleotides agree with TRBD1. This CDR3 has 14 amino acids. Germline CDR1 SQVTM, CDR2 ANQGSEA. The CDR3 reads CSVQGQGAGYGYAF. DNA of the CDR3: TGCAGCGTTCAAGGACAGGGGGCTGGGTATGGCTACGCCTTC.

This clonotype was detected ten times or more. The chain is built from TRBV10-3 and TRBJ1-2, with 9 positions matching TRBD1. In germline, CDR1 is ENHRY, CDR2 SYGVKD. CDR3 length: 11 residues. V lost 11 bases and J lost 8; bases outside the gene matches: 6. The CDR3 sequence is CALWTGEGYTF. For the CDR3, the DNA is TGTGCCCTCTGGACAGGGGAAGGCTACACCTTC.

The V call is TRBV4-2, the J call TRBJ1-1, with TRBD1 matching 7 bases. The V gene's germline CDR1 is LGHNA and CDR2 YNFKEQ. The CDR3 is made up of 15 amino acids. V lost 4 bases and J lost 4; bases outside the gene matches: 9. The CDR3 loop is CASSPTSHRGTEAFF. The CDR3 bases are TGTGCCAGCAGCCCGACGTCCCACAGGGGCACTGAAGCTTTCTTT.

The rearrangement links TRBV24-1 to TRBJ1-1; unclear D gene. The CDR3 is made up of 11 amino acids. In germline, CDR1 is KGHDR, CDR2 SFDVKD. With 0 bases removed from V and 9 bases from J, the gap between germline ends came to 4 bases. The CDR3 region has the DNA TGTGCCACCAGTGATTTGTATCAAGCTTTCTTT. It encodes CATSDLYQAFF.

This clonotype was seen many times. The V call is TRBV11-2, the J call TRBJ1-1, with D perhaps TRBD1 (6 bases). Deletions cut 7 bases from V and 4 bases from J, with 13 bases between. Germline V gives CDR1 SGHAT, CDR2 FQNNGV. The CDR3 loop spans 13 amino acids. CDR3 bases: TGTGCCAGCAAAAAGGGGGGGGCCACTGAAGCTTTCTTT. It encodes CASKKGGATEAFF.